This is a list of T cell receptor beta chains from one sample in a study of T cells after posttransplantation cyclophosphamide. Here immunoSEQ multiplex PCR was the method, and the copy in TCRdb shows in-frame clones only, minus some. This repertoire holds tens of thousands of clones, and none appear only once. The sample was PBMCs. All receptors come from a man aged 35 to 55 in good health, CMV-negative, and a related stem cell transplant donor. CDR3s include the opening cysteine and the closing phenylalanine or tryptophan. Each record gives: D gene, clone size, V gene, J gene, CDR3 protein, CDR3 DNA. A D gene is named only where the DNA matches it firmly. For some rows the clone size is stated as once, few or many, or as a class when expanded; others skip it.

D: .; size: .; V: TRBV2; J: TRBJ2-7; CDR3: CASKIVLAGYEQYF; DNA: TGTGCCAGCAAAATAGTACTAGCCGGCTACGAGCAGTACTTC
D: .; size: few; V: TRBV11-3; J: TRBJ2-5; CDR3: CASSLLTGTQETQYF; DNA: TGTGCCAGCAGCTTACTTACAGGGACCCAAGAGACCCAGTACTTC
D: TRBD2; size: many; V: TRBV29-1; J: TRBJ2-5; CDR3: CSVVGSTSVAETQYF; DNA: TGCAGCGTTGTCGGATCGACTAGCGTAGCGGAGACCCAGTACTTC
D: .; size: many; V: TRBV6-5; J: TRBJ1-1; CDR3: CASSYRQPGTEAFF; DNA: TGTGCCAGCAGTTACCGTCAGCCGGGCACTGAAGCTTTCTTT
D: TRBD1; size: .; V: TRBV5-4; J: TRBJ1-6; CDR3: CASSFRDSRNSPLHF; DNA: TGTGCCAGCAGCTTCCGGGACAGCCGAAATTCACCCCTCCACTTT
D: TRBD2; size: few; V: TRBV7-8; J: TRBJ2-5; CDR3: CASSRGLGQETQYF; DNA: TGTGCCAGCAGCCGCGGACTAGGACAAGAGACCCAGTACTTC
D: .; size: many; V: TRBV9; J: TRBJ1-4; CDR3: CASSPDSGGGNEKLFF; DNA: TGTGCCAGCAGTCCCGATTCGGGGGGAGGTAATGAAAAACTGTTTTTT
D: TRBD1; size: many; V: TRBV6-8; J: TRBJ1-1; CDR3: CASSYPARTGGNTEAFF; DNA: TGTGCCAGCAGTTACCCAGCCCGGACAGGGGGAAACACTGAAGCTTTCTTT
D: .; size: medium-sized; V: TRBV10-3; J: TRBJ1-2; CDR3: CAIRPREDYGYTF; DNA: TGTGCCATCAGACCCAGGGAGGACTATGGCTACACCTTC
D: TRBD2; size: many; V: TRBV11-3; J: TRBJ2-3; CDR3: CASSTRTSGDTQYF; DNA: TGTGCCAGCAGCACCAGGACTAGCGGAGATACGCAGTATTTT
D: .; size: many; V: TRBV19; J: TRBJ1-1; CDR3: CASRGGGWTEAFF; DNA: TGTGCCAGCAGGGGCGGGGGATGGACTGAAGCTTTCTTT
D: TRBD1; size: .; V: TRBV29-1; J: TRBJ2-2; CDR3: CSASDRVGTGELFF; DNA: TGCAGCGCCTCGGACAGGGTGGGCACCGGGGAGCTGTTTTTT
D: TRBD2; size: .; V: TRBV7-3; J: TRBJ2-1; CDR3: CASSAIGLAGGGKNEQFF; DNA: TGTGCCAGCAGCGCCATCGGACTAGCGGGAGGGGGAAAAAATGAGCAGTTCTTC
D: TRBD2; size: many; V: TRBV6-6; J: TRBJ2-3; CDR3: CASRSGGLTDTQYF; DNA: TGTGCCAGCAGGAGCGGGGGCCTCACAGATACGCAGTATTTT
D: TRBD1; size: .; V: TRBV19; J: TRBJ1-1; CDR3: CASSTSGTEDTEAFF; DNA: TGTGCCAGTAGTACATCCGGGACAGAGGACACTGAAGCTTTCTTT
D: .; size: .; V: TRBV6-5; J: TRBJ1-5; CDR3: CASGSGPAQHF; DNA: TGTGCCAGCGGATCAGGTCCGGCCCAGCATTTT
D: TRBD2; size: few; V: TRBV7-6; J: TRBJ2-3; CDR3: CASSLTAGGPVASTDTQYF; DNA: TGTGCCAGCAGCTTAACAGCGGGAGGGCCGGTAGCCAGCACAGATACGCAGTATTTT
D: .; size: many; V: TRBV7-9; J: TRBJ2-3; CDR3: CASSLGAGGLADTQYF; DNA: TGTGCCAGCAGCTTGGGGGCTGGGGGATTAGCAGATACGCAGTATTTT
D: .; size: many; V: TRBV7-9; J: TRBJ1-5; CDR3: CASSPSGRGDQPQHF; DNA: TGTGCCAGCAGCCCTAGCGGGAGAGGGGATCAGCCCCAGCATTTT
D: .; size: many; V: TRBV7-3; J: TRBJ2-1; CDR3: CASSSLRASSYNEQFF; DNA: TGTGCCAGCAGCTCGCTCAGGGCTAGCTCCTACAATGAGCAGTTCTTC
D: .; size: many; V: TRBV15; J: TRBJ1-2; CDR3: CATSRGGPEGDYGYTF; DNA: TGTGCCACCAGCAGAGGGGGTCCCGAGGGAGACTATGGCTACACCTTC
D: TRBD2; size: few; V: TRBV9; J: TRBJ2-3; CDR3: CASSVGTSVTDTQYF; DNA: TGTGCCAGCAGCGTAGGGACTAGCGTAACAGATACGCAGTATTTT
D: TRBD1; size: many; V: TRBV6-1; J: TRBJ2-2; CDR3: CASNRQGAGELFF; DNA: TGTGCCAGCAACCGACAGGGGGCCGGGGAGCTGTTTTTT
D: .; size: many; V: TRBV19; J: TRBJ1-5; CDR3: CASSIGNSFYQPQHF; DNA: TGTGCCAGTAGTATTGGCAACAGCTTTTATCAGCCCCAGCATTTT
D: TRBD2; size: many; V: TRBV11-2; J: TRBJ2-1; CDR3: CASSLDFGLAANEQFF; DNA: TGTGCCAGCAGCTTAGATTTTGGTCTAGCGGCCAATGAGCAGTTCTTC
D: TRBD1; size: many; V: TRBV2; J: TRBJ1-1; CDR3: CASRETGGVTEAFF; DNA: TGTGCCAGCAGGGAGACAGGGGGTGTCACTGAAGCTTTCTTT
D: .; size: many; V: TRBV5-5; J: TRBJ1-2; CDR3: CASSAHRDSNYGYTF; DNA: TGTGCCAGCAGCGCGCACAGGGATTCTAACTATGGCTACACCTTC
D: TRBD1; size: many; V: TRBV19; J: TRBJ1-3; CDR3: CASSRTGSGNTIYF; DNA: TGTGCCAGTAGTCGGACAGGCTCTGGAAACACCATATATTTT
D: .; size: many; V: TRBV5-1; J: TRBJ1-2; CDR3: CASSLEGPNGYTF; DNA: TGCGCCAGCAGCTTGGAGGGGCCTAATGGCTACACCTTC